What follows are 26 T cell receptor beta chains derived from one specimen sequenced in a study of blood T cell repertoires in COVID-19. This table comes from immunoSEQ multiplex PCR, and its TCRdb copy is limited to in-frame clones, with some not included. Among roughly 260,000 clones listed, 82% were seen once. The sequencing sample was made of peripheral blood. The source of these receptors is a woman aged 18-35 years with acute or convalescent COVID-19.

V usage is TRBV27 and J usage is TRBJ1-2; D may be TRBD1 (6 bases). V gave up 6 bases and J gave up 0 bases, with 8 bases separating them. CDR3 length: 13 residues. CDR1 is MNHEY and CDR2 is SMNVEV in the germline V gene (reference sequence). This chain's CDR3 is CASSGQSNYGYTF. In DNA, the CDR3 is TGTGCCAGCAGCGGACAGTCTAACTATGGCTACACCTTC.

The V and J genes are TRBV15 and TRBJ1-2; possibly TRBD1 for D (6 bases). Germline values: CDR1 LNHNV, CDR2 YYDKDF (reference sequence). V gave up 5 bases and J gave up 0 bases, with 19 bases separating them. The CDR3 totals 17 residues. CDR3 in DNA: TGTGCCACCAGCGGCCTAGGGCCACAGGGTTCTAACTATGGCTACACCTTC. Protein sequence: CATSGLGPQGSNYGYTF.

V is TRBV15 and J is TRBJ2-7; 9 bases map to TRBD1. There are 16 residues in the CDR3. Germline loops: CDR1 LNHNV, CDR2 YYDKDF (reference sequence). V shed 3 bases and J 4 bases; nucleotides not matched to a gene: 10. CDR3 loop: CATSRDLTGGFYEQYF. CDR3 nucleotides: TGTGCCACCAGCAGGGACCTTACAGGGGGCTTTTACGAGCAGTACTTC. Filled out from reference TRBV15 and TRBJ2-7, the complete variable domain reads DAMVIQNPRYQVTQFGKPVTLSCSQTLNHNVMYWYQQKSSQAPKLLFHYYDKDFNNEADTPDNFQSRRPNTSFCFLDIRSPGLGDTAMYLCATSRDLTGGFYEQYFGPGTRLTVT.

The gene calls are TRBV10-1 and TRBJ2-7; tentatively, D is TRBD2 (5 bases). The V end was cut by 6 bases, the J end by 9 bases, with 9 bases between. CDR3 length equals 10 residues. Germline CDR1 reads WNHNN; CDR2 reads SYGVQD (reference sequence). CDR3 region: CASSPGGQYF. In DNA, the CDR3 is TGCGCCAGCAGCCCCGGAGGGCAGTACTTC.

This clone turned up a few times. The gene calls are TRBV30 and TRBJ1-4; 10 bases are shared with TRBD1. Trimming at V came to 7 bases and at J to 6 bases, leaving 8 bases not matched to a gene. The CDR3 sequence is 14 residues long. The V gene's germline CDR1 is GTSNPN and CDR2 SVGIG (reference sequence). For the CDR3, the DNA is TGTGCCTCCGGGACAGGGGTCCTCTATGAAAAACTGTTTTTT. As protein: CASGTGVLYEKLFF.

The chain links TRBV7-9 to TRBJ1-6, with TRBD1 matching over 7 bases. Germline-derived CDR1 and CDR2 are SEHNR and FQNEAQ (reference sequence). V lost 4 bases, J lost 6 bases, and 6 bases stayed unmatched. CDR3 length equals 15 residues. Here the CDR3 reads CASSWADRANSPLHF. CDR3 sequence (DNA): TGTGCCAGCAGCTGGGCCGACAGGGCTAATTCACCCCTCCACTTT.

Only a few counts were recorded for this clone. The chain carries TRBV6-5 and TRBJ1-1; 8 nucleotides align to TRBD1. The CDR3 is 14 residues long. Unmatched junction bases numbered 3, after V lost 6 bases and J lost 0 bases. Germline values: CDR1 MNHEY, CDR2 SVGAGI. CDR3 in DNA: TGTGCCAGCAGACAGGGGGACTTGAACACTGAAGCTTTCTTT. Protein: CASRQGDLNTEAFF.

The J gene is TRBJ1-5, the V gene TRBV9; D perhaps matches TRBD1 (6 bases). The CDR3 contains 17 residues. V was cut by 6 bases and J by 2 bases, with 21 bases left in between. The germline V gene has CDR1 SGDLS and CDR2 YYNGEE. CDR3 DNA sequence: TGTGCCAGCACCCCAGGGGCCGTCGGGTTGGGCAATCAGCCCCAGCATTTT. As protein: CASTPGAVGLGNQPQHF.

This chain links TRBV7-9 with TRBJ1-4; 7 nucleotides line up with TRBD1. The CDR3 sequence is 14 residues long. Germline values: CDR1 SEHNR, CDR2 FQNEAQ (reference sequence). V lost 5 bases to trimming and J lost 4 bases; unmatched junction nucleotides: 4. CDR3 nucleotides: TGTGCCAGCAGCATCGGGACAGTTAATGAAAAACTGTTTTTT. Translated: CASSIGTVNEKLFF. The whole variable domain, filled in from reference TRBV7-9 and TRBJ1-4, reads DTGVSQNPRHKITKRGQNVTFRCDPISEHNRLYWYRQTLGQGPEFLTYFQNEAQLEKSRLLSDRFSAERPKGSFSTLEIQRTEQGDSAMYLCASSIGTVNEKLFFGSGTQLSVL.

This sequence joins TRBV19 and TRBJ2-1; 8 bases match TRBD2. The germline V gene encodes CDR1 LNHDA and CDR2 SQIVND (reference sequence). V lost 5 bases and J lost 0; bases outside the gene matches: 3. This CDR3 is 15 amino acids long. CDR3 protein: CASSWAGGSYNEQFF. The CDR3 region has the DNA TGTGCCAGTAGTTGGGCGGGAGGCTCCTACAATGAGCAGTTCTTC.

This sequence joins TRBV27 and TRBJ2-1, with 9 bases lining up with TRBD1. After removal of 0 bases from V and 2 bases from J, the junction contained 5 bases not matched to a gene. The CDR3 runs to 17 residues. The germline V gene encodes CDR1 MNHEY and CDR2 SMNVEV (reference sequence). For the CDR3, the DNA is TGTGCCAGCAGTTTATCGATAGGACAGGGGCCCTACAATGAGCAGTTCTTC. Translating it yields CASSLSIGQGPYNEQFF.

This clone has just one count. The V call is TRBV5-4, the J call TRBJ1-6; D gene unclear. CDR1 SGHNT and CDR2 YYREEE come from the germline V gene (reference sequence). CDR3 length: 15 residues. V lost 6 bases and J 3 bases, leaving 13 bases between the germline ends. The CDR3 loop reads CASTNQDYYNSPLHF. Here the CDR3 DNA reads TGTGCCAGCACCAACCAGGATTACTATAATTCACCCCTCCACTTT.

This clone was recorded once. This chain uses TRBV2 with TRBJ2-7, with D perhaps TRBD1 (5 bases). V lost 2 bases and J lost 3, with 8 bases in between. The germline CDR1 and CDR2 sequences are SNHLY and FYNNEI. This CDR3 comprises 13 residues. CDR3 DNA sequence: TGTGCCAGCAGTGAACAAAGGGGCTACGAGCAGTACTTC. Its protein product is CASSEQRGYEQYF.

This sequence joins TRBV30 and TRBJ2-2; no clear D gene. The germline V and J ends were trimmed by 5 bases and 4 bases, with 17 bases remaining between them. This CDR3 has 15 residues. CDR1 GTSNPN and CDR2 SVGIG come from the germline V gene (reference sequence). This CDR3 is CAWEHDKPITGELFF. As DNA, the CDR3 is TGTGCCTGGGAACACGACAAACCAATCACCGGGGAGCTGTTTTTT. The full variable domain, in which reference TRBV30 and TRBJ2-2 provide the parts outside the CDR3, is SQTIHQWPATLVQPVGSPLSLECTVEGTSNPNLYWYRQAAGRGLQLLFYSVGIGQISSEVPQNLSASRPQDRQFILSSKKLLLSDSGFYLCAWEHDKPITGELFFGEGSRLTVL.

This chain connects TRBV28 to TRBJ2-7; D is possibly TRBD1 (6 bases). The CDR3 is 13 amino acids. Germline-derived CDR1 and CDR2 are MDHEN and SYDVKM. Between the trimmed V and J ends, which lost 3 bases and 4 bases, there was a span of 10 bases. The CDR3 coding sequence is TGTGCCAGCAGTTTCGGACAGCTTTACGAGCAGTACTTC. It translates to CASSFGQLYEQYF.

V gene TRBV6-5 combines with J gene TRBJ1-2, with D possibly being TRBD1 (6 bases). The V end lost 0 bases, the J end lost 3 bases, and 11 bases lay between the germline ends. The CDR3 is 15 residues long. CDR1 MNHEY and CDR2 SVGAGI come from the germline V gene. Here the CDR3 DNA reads TGTGCCAGCAGTTACTCGAGTGCAGGGGACTATGGCTACACCTTC. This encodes CASSYSSAGDYGYTF.

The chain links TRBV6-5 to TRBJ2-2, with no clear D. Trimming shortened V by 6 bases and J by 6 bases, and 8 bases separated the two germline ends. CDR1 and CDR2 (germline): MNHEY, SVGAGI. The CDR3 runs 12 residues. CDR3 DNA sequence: TGTGCCAGCAGACAATCTCCCGGGGAGCTGTTTTTT. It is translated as CASRQSPGELFF.

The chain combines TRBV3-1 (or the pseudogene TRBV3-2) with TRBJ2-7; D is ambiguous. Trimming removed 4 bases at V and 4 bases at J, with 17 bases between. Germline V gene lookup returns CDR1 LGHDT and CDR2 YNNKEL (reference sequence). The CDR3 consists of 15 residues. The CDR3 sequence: CASSLTWSPIYEQYF. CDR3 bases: TGTGCCAGCAGCCTAACTTGGAGCCCTATTTACGAGCAGTACTTC.

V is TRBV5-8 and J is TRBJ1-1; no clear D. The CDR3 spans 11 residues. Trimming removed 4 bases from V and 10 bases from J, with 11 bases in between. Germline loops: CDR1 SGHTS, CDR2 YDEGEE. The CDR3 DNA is TGTGCCAGCAGCAGACGACGGGGAGCTTTCTTT. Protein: CASSRRRGAFF.

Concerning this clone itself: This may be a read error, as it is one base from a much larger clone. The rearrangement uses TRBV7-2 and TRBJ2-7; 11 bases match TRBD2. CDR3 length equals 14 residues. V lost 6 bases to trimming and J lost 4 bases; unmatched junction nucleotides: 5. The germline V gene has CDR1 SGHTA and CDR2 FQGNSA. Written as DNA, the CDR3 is TGTGCCAGCAGGCGAACTAGCGGGAGTTACGAGCAGTACTTC. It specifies CASRRTSGSYEQYF.

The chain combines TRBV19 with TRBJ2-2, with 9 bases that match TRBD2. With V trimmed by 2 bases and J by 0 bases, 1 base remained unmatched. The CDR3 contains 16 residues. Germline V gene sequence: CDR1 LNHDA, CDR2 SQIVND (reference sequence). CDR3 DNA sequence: TGTGCCAGTAGTATATCTAGCGGGGCGAACACCGGGGAGCTGTTTTTT. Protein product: CASSISSGANTGELFF. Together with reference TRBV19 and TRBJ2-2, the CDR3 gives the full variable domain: DGGITQSPKYLFRKEGQNVTLSCEQNLNHDAMYWYRQDPGQGLRLIYYSQIVNDFQKGDIAEGYSVSREKKESFPLTVTSAQKNPTAFYLCASSISSGANTGELFFGEGSRLTVL.

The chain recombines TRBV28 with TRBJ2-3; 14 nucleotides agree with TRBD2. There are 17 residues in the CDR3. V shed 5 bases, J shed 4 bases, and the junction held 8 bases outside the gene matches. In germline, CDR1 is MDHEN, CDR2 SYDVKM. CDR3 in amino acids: CASSPGGLAGEADTQYF. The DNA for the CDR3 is TGTGCCAGCAGTCCGGGGGGACTAGCGGGAGAGGCAGATACGCAGTATTTT.

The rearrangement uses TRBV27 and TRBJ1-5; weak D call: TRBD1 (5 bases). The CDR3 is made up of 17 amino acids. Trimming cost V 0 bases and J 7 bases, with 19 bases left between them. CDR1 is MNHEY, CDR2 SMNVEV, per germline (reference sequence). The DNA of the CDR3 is TGTGCCAGCAGTTTATCGGGGGGGGATAATGGGGCCCAGCCCCAGCATTTT. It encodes CASSLSGGDNGAQPQHF.

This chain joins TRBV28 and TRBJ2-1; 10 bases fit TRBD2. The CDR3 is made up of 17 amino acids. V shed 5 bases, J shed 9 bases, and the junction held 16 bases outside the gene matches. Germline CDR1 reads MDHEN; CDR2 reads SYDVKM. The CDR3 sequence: CASSTRISSGSLREQFF. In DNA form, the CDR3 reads TGTGCCAGCAGTACCCGAATTTCTAGCGGGAGTTTACGTGAGCAGTTCTTC.

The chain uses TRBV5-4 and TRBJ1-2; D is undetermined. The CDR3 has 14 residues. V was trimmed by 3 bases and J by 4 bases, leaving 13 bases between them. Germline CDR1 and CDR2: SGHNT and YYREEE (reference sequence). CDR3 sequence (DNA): TGTGCCAGCAGCTCGGGAGGACGGGCCTATGGCTACACCTTC. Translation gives CASSSGGRAYGYTF. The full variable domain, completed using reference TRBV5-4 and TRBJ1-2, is ETGVTQSPTHLIKTRGQQVTLRCSSQSGHNTVSWYQQALGQGPQFIFQYYREEENGRGNFPPRFSGLQFPNYSSELNVNALELDDSALYLCASSSGGRAYGYTFGSGTRLTVV.

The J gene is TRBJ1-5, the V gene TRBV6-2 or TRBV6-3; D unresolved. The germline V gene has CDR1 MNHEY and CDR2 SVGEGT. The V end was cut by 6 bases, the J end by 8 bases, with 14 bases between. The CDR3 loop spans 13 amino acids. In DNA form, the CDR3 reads TGTGCCAGCAGCCCCCAACCTGCGGAGCCCCAGCATTTT. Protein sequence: CASSPQPAEPQHF.